This TCR beta chain originates from a study of OX40 agonist ivuxolimab in advanced cancers. About the study: Patients received intravenous ivuxolimab every 2 weeks at 0.01 to 10 mg/kg.

Clones were sequenced by immunoSEQ multiplex PCR, and TCRdb holds only the in-frame ones, with some missing. Of tens of thousands of clones listed, under 95% are singletons. Blood sampling was done at baseline, cycle 4 day 1, and cycle 7 day 1. CDR1 SQVTM and CDR2 ANQGSEA come from the germline V gene. V was clipped by 2 bases and J by 1 base, with 6 bases between them. CDR3 length: 13 amino acids. Material: CD4+ or CD8+ T cells sorted from blood, obtained in a trial of the OX40 agonist ivuxolimab. This sequence originates from an adult with an advanced solid tumor such as melanoma, head and neck, liver or kidney cancer. V usage is TRBV29-1 and J usage is TRBJ2-4; D possibly corresponds to TRBD1 (6 bases). The CDR3 is CSVEQGAKNIQYF. CDR3 coding DNA: TGCAGCGTTGAACAGGGGGCCAAAAACATTCAGTACTTC.